This T cell receptor beta chain was sequenced for a study of CD8 T cells in ankylosing spondylitis. This clonotype was observed a handful of times. The antigen is not known. TCRdb recomputed calls from the 5' RACE reads with MiXCR, one row per CDR3 protein. Of hundreds of thousands of distinct CDR3 sequences in the sample, roughly 22% were seen once. Findings and caveats of the study: As reported, disease-linked clones showed significant enrichment in matched ankylosing spondylitis synovial fluid. Disease-linked clones bore a CD8+ phenotype and were relatively rare in peripheral blood. Fewer than ten highly homologous variants made up a TCR beta motif that seemed to typify ankylosing spondylitis blood.

The CDR3 is 15 residues long. Germline V CDR1 and CDR2: MDHEN, SYDVKM. Trimming took 1 base from V and 0 from J, leaving 8 bases between them. The TCR comes from a male donor with ankylosing spondylitis or in good health (not recorded which). Sequences were obtained from blood, either unsorted or a sorted T cell fraction (not recorded which). The genes are TRBV28 and TRBJ2-3; no firm D call. The CDR3 coding sequence is TGTGCCAGCAGTTTATCCCTTCCTAGCACAGATACGCAGTATTTT. The encoded protein is CASSLSLPSTDTQYF.